What follows are 23 T cell receptor beta chains derived from one specimen sequenced in a study of T cells in localized non-small cell lung cancer. Data came from immunoSEQ multiplex PCR; TCRdb stores just in-frame clones and leaves some out. The table lists more than 25,000 clones, 82% of them singletons, with about 3.8% in the top ten. The sample was peripheral blood, taken before any cancer treatment. The receptors were gathered from a woman aged 35 to 69 with stage I lung adenocarcinoma.

The chain combines TRBV19 with TRBJ1-5; D unresolved. There are 16 residues in the CDR3. Germline assignment: CDR1 LNHDA and CDR2 SQIVND (reference sequence). V was clipped by 6 bases and J by 2 bases, with 17 bases between them. CDR3 in amino acids: CASSTQDWEGNQPQHF. As DNA, the CDR3 is TGTGCCAGTAGCACCCAAGACTGGGAAGGCAATCAGCCCCAGCATTTT.

CDR3 bases: TGCGCCAGCAGCCGCGCGGGACCGCAGTCCTCCTACGAGCAGTACTTC. Translation: CASSRAGPQSSYEQYF. The J gene is TRBJ2-7, the V gene TRBV4-3, with D maybe TRBD2 (6 bases). CDR1 LGHNA and CDR2 YSLEER come from the germline V gene. The CDR3 contains 16 residues. V lost 4 bases and J lost 0, with 16 bases in between.

This sequence joins TRBV7-2 and TRBJ2-1, with D possibly being TRBD1 or TRBD2 (7 bases each). This CDR3 is built from 14 residues. Trimming removed 8 bases from V and 2 bases from J, with 13 bases in between. The germline CDR1 and CDR2 sequences are SGHTA and FQGNSA. CDR3 bases: TGTGCCAGCCTCCAGGGGGGGGCCTACAATGAGCAGTTCTTC. Amino acid sequence: CASLQGGAYNEQFF.

The CDR3 reads CASSLARQGAANEKLFF. The CDR3 DNA reads TGTGCCAGCAGCTTAGCGCGACAGGGGGCAGCTAATGAAAAACTGTTTTTT. This chain connects TRBV11-2 to TRBJ1-4; TRBD1 aligns across 10 bases. Germline V gene lookup returns CDR1 SGHAT and CDR2 FQNNGV. The CDR3 totals 17 residues. Trimming cost V 1 base and J 3 bases; bases outside gene matches: 5.

CDR3 residues: CASSPGGSDSFRPQHF. The CDR3 nucleotides read TGTGCCAGCAGCCCGGGAGGTTCGGACTCGTTTCGGCCCCAGCATTTT. The rearrangement links TRBV14 to TRBJ1-5; no clear D. CDR1 is SGHDN, CDR2 FVKESK, per germline. The ends were cut back, 4 bases at V and 9 bases at J, with 22 bases in the middle. CDR3 length: 16 amino acids.

This clone has only a few counts. V usage is TRBV5-6 and J usage is TRBJ1-3; 8 nucleotides match TRBD1. The CDR3 spans 15 residues. Trimming cost V 3 bases and J 3 bases; bases outside gene matches: 5. The V gene's germline CDR1 is SGHDT and CDR2 YYEEEE. This chain's CDR3 is CASSSDRVYGNTIYF. CDR3 sequence (DNA): TGTGCCAGCAGCTCGGACAGGGTGTATGGAAACACCATATATTTT. Combining the CDR3 with reference TRBV5-6 and TRBJ1-3 gives the whole variable domain DAGVTQSPTHLIKTRGQQVTLRCSPKSGHDTVSWYQQALGQGPQFIFQYYEEEERQRGNFPDRFSGHQFPNYSSELNVNALLLGDSALYLCASSSDRVYGNTIYFGEGSWLTVV.

This clone was counted a few times. V gene TRBV10-3 combines with J gene TRBJ2-3; 11 bases agree with TRBD1. The V segment lost 6 bases and the J segment 3 bases; nucleotides outside the gene matches: 2. The CDR3 runs 14 residues. The germline V gene has CDR1 ENHRY and CDR2 SYGVKD. For the CDR3, the DNA is TGTGCCATCAGCGGACAGGGGGCGACAGATACGCAGTATTTT. Protein sequence: CAISGQGATDTQYF.

V gene TRBV7-9 combines with J gene TRBJ1-1; no reliable D call. This CDR3 is 16 amino acids long. Trimming left V 1 base short and J 3 bases short, with 15 bases between. The germline V gene has CDR1 SEHNR and CDR2 FQNEAQ (reference sequence). CDR3 in DNA: TGTGCCAGCAGCTTAGACAAGCGAGTAATTCACACTGAAGCTTTCTTT. As protein: CASSLDKRVIHTEAFF.

The chain has TRBV5-6 and TRBJ2-1; D is possibly TRBD1 (5 bases). The CDR3 is made up of 13 amino acids. CDR1 and CDR2 from the germline V gene are SGHDT and YYEEEE. V was clipped by 4 bases and J by 5 bases, with 10 bases between them. The CDR3 sequence: CASSVTANNEQFF. The DNA for the CDR3 is TGTGCCAGCAGCGTGACAGCAAACAATGAGCAGTTCTTC.

The V call is TRBV2, the J call TRBJ1-1; TRBD1 might be the D (6 bases). Germline assignment: CDR1 SNHLY and CDR2 FYNNEI. The CDR3 loop spans 15 amino acids. Trimming removed 8 bases at V and 10 bases at J, with 26 bases between. CDR3 sequence: CASSRGSGGGLGAFF. CDR3 nucleotide sequence: TGTGCCAGCTCGAGGGGGTCCGGCGGAGGCCTGGGAGCTTTCTTT. Full variable domain (rest looked up from reference TRBV2 and TRBJ1-1): EPEVTQTPSHQVTQMGQEVILRCVPISNHLYFYWYRQILGQKVEFLVSFYNNEISEKSEIFDDQFSVERPDGSNFTLKIRSTKLEDSAMYFCASSRGSGGGLGAFFGQGTRLTVV.

This clone showed up just once. V usage is TRBV11-2 and J usage is TRBJ1-3, with D possibly being TRBD1 (6 bases). The CDR3 consists of 14 residues. Germline V lookup: CDR1 SGHAT, CDR2 FQNNGV. The V end lost 2 bases, the J end lost 4 bases, and 9 bases lay between the germline ends. DNA of the CDR3: TGTGCCAGCAGCTTATCGGACAGCGGAAACACCATATATTTT. Protein sequence: CASSLSDSGNTIYF.

The rearrangement links TRBV6-1 to TRBJ1-1; TRBD1 aligns across 10 bases. The CDR3 runs 13 residues. Germline V gene lookup returns CDR1 MNHNS and CDR2 SASEGT. Trimming removed 8 bases from V and 5 bases from J; junction bases left unmatched: 5. CDR3 DNA: TGTGCCAGCGGGGACAGGGGAAAAACTGAAGCTTTCTTT. Translation gives CASGDRGKTEAFF.

The CDR3 sequence is CASSPRGGDTQYF. The CDR3 bases are TGTGCCAGCTCACCAAGAGGAGGAGATACGCAGTATTTT. The V gene is TRBV18, the J gene TRBJ2-3, with D possibly matching TRBD2 (5 bases). The CDR3 is 13 amino acids. The V and J ends lost 2 bases and 5 bases respectively, with 8 bases between them. In germline, CDR1 is KGHSH, CDR2 LQKENI.

The V call is TRBV7-8, the J call TRBJ1-2; 8 bases line up with TRBD1. This CDR3 comprises 13 residues. Germline V CDR1 and CDR2: SGHVS, FQNEAQ. Unmatched junction bases numbered 4, after V lost 5 bases and J lost 5 bases. CDR3 sequence (DNA): TGTGCCAGCAGCATGGACAGGGCGTATGGCTACACCTTC. Protein: CASSMDRAYGYTF.

The chain carries TRBV9 and TRBJ1-5; TRBD1 is a possible D gene (5 bases). Trimming removed 3 bases at V and 7 bases at J, with 11 bases between. The CDR3 is made up of 13 amino acids. Germline loops: CDR1 SGDLS, CDR2 YYNGEE. In DNA form, the CDR3 reads TGTGCCAGCAGCGGGGGGGTCGGGCAGCCCCAGCATTTT. Residues: CASSGGVGQPQHF.

The V and J genes are TRBV7-6 and TRBJ2-2; 8 bases are a match to TRBD2. J lost 3 bases, V lost 7 bases, and 4 bases had no gene match. Germline V CDR1 and CDR2: SGHVS, FNYEAQ. This CDR3 is 14 amino acids long. Here the CDR3 reads CASTGGADTGELFF. The CDR3 nucleotides read TGTGCCAGCACGGGAGGGGCGGACACCGGGGAGCTGTTTTTT.

The chain combines TRBV10-3 with TRBJ1-1; D perhaps matches TRBD1 (6 bases). This CDR3 spans 11 amino acids. V was cut by 10 bases and J by 8 bases, with 14 bases left in between. From germline, CDR1 is ENHRY and CDR2 SYGVKD. CDR3 in amino acids: CASSQGQEAFF. CDR3 nucleotides: TGTGCCAGCAGCCAAGGACAGGAAGCTTTCTTT.

The chain carries TRBV29-1 and TRBJ2-5; 12 bases line up with TRBD1. This CDR3 has 13 residues. In germline, CDR1 is SQVTM, CDR2 ANQGSEA. J lost 3 bases, V lost 7 bases, and 3 bases had no gene match. The CDR3 spells CSAGTGGEETQYF. CDR3 DNA sequence: TGCAGCGCGGGGACAGGGGGCGAAGAGACCCAGTACTTC.

This clone was counted between two and nine times. This chain joins TRBV2 and TRBJ2-3; 8 positions match TRBD2. The CDR3 spans 16 residues. Germline V gene sequence: CDR1 SNHLY, CDR2 FYNNEI. V lost 7 bases and J lost 7; bases outside the gene matches: 16. The CDR3 sequence: CASIREVAGSLNTQYF. CDR3 in DNA: TGTGCCAGCATTAGGGAGGTAGCGGGGTCTCTTAATACGCAGTATTTT.

The chain employs TRBV27 and TRBJ2-2; D is uncertain. V lost 3 bases and J lost 7, with 6 bases in between. Germline CDR1 reads MNHEY; CDR2 reads SMNVEV (reference sequence). The CDR3 loop spans 12 amino acids. The CDR3 reads CASSFLSGELFF. Here the CDR3 DNA reads TGTGCCAGCAGTTTCCTCAGCGGGGAGCTGTTTTTT.

The V call is TRBV5-6, the J call TRBJ2-3; D might be TRBD2 (6 bases). The CDR3 is 16 amino acids. The V gene lost 0 bases and the J gene lost 6 bases, with 17 bases spanning the gap. CDR1 SGHDT and CDR2 YYEEEE come from the germline V gene. The CDR3 DNA reads as TGTGCCAGCAGCTTGGCGGCAGGGAGGTCGTGGGATACGCAGTATTTT. This codes for CASSLAAGRSWDTQYF.

The gene calls are TRBV6-5 and TRBJ2-7; the D is unclear. The V gene's germline CDR1 is MNHEY and CDR2 SVGAGI. The CDR3 contains 12 residues. V was pared by 2 bases and J by 3 bases, with 5 bases between. Here the CDR3 reads CASSYASYEQYF. CDR3 in DNA: TGTGCCAGCAGTTACGCAAGCTACGAGCAGTACTTC.

This clone has just a few counts. This chain links TRBV5-1 with TRBJ1-2, with D perhaps TRBD1 (5 bases). CDR3 size: 14 residues. Germline CDR1 is SGHRS and CDR2 is YFSETQ. Trimming removed 1 base at V and 6 bases at J, with 13 bases between. The CDR3 sequence: CASSLWGVSDGYTF. The DNA for the CDR3 is TGCGCCAGCAGCTTGTGGGGGGTTTCGGATGGCTACACCTTC.